This T cell receptor (beta chain) was captured in a study of blood T cell repertoires in COVID-19. Overall study: The United States, Italy and Spain provided the acute and convalescent COVID-19 samples. T cells, B-cell-depleted T cells, or PBMCs supplied cDNA or gDNA.

The CDR3 loop spans 15 amino acids. Germline-derived CDR1 and CDR2 are SGHRS and YFSETQ. Trimming removed 0 bases from V and 3 bases from J; junction bases left unmatched: 3. Original handling: Scientists estimated how many nucleated cells there were by amplifying reference gene primers. Profiling relied on immunoSEQ multiplex PCR, and the TCRdb table lists in-frame clones only, not all of them. D and trimming were read from the DNA, whereas the V and J calls and clone size are those reported in that table. The sample contains tens of thousands of clones, roughly 88% of which appear only once. As concerns this clone: Additional DNA sequences in this sample encode the identical CDR3.

The TCR sequence derives from a man between 65 and 85 years old with acute or convalescent COVID-19. The sample taken for sequencing was peripheral blood. The chain couples TRBV5-1 to TRBJ2-1, with 7 bases matching TRBD1. Here the CDR3 DNA reads TGCGCCAGCAGCTTGGGAGGGGGCCTCTACAATGAGCAGTTCTTC. Protein: CASSLGGGLYNEQFF.